The entry that follows covers one T cell receptor (beta chain) sequence. The table came from immunoSEQ multiplex PCR; TCRdb's copy has only in-frame clones and leaves some out. The data contain around 160,000 clones, roughly four fifths of them singletons. This record comes from a study of blood T cell repertoires in COVID-19. Across the whole study: Italy, Spain and the United States were the sources of the convalescent and acute COVID-19 samples. The cDNA or gDNA used as material had been derived from T cells, B-cell-depleted T cells, or PBMCs.

Germline V gives CDR1 KGHSH, CDR2 LQKENI. V was trimmed by 6 bases and J by 9 bases, leaving 24 bases between them. The CDR3 totals 15 residues. The specimen sequenced was peripheral blood. This clonotype was sampled from a man in his fifties or sixties with active or convalescent COVID-19. The gene calls are TRBV18 and TRBJ2-7; a weak D match, TRBD1 (5 bases). CDR3 region: CASSVDRIHPTMQYF. CDR3 sequence (DNA): TGTGCCAGCTCCGTCGACAGAATCCACCCTACGATGCAGTACTTC.